Detailed here is one T cell receptor beta chain. Its antigen is still unknown. This CDR3 is 16 amino acids long. Germline CDR1 reads LGHNT; CDR2 reads FRNRAP. This record comes from a study of CXCR3-negative and CXCR3-positive naive CD8 T cells. Across the study: The total count of TRB reads reached around 130 million, and each library contributed about 1.5 +/- 0.3 million. Overall study findings and caveats: In CXCR3-positive naive cells, the TRB CDR3s were more hydrophobic than in CXCR3-negative naive cells.

The libraries of TRB cDNA were prepared using 5' RACE with UMI labels. TCRdb reprocessed the 5' RACE reads and reports one entry per CDR3 protein, with no DNA. This repertoire comprises 130,000 to 150,000 distinct CDR3 sequences; its ten largest clones make up roughly 0.27%. The clonotype was recovered from a human donor in good health. Some clones in this sample may be carry-over from other donors' samples. The chain recombines TRBV12-5 with TRBJ2-2; TCRdb's D call, TRBD2, is unchecked because there is no DNA. The sample taken for sequencing was naive CXCR3+ CD8+ T cells from blood. Subset denoted: CD45RO-CCR7+CD27+CD95- naive CD8+ T cells expressing CXCR3 (TNR3+). The CDR3 protein is CASAIAGGPPGGELFF.